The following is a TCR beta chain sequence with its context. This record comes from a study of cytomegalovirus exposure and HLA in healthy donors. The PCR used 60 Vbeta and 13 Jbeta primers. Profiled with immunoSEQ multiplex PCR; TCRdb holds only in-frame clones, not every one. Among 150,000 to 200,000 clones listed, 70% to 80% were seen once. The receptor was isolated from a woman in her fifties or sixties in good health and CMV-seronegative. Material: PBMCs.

The CDR3 nucleotides read TGTGCCAGCAGTCCAGGGGACACCTACAATCAGCCCCAGCATTTT. This encodes CASSPGDTYNQPQHF. The genes are TRBV6-6 and TRBJ1-5; D perhaps matches TRBD1 (6 bases). V was shortened by 5 bases and J by 3 bases, with 14 bases between the two germline ends. Germline V gene lookup returns CDR1 MNHNY and CDR2 SVGAGI (reference sequence). CDR3 length: 15 amino acids.